The rows below give T cell receptor beta chains drawn from one sample of a study of monozygotic twins with inflammatory bowel disease. No DNA is given; TCRdb re-called the 5' RACE reads and lists each CDR3 protein once. The specimen's table records approximately 85,000 distinct CDR3 sequences. Sequencing was done on a sample of blood. These receptors were taken from a human donor with ulcerative colitis or Crohn's disease, or a healthy co-twin of an affected twin (not recorded which). Each CDR3 is given with its conserved first and last residue. The order of the fields is CDR3 length, V gene, J gene, CDR3 protein.

14,TRBV12-3/TRBV12-4,TRBJ2-5,CASSRQGAQETQYF
15,TRBV18,TRBJ1-1,CASSRDRVMNTEAFF
15,TRBV6-1,TRBJ1-2,CASSDEGQGRNGYTF
16,TRBV10-3,TRBJ2-2,CAISESGGQLYDELFF
12,TRBV29-1,TRBJ1-2,CSVETGGGGYTF
13,TRBV19,TRBJ2-2,CASSGWGSGELFF
15,TRBV27,TRBJ2-7,CASSVSGRGAYEQYF
12,TRBV20-1,TRBJ2-3,CSAPDSTDTQYF
16,TRBV11-2,TRBJ2-7,CASSNLRPGAGYEQYF
16,TRBV7-2,TRBJ1-1,CASSLGGQGFLAWAFF
13,TRBV27,TRBJ2-1,CASRTGAYNEQFF
14,TRBV20-1,TRBJ2-7,CSAAGTDSPREQYF
17,TRBV7-8,TRBJ2-6,CASSLDPSVSGANVLTF
13,TRBV29-1,TRBJ1-2,CSVGQGERYGYTF
11,TRBV12-3/TRBV12-4,TRBJ1-1,CASKRNTEAFF
14,TRBV29-1,TRBJ1-5,CFSRGGQGNQPQHF
15,TRBV7-2,TRBJ2-6,CASTNRYSGANVLTF
14,TRBV7-2,TRBJ2-1,CASSFLTGGNEQFF
14,TRBV5-1,TRBJ1-1,CASSPTYMNTEAFF
19,TRBV7-8,TRBJ1-6,CASSLIGGDRSSYNSPLHF
15,TRBV10-3,TRBJ1-3,CAISSDRASGNTIYF
17,TRBV5-1,TRBJ2-7,CASSLLSTPTGVYEQYF
16,TRBV7-2,TRBJ1-1,CASSLAWVGVGTEAFF
13,TRBV9,TRBJ2-2,CASSQQYTGELFF
13,TRBV20-1,TRBJ1-1,CSATIHRVTEAFF
16,TRBV6-5,TRBJ1-5,CASSYSGLAGAQPQHF